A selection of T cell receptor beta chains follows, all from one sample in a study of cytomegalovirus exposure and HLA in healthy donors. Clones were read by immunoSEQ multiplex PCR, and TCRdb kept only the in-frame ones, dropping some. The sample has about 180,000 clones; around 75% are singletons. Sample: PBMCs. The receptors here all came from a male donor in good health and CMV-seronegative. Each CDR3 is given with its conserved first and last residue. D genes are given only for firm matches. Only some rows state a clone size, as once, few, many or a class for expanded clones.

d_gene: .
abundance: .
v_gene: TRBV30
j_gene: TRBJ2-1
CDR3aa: CAWSGTGYNEQFF
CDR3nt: TGTGCCTGGAGTGGGACTGGTTACAATGAGCAGTTCTTC

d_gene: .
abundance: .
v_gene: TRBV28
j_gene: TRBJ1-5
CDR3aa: CASSLFEGRGNQPQHF
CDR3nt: TGTGCCAGCAGTTTATTCGAGGGTAGGGGCAATCAGCCCCAGCATTTT

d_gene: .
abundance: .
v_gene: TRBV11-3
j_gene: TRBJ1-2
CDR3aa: CASSLDVRAGYTF
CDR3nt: TGTGCCAGCAGCTTAGATGTCAGGGCTGGCTACACCTTC

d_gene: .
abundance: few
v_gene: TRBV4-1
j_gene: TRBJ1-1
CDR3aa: CASSQGRGDMNTEAFF
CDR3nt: TGCGCCAGCAGCCAAGGACGCGGGGATATGAACACTGAAGCTTTCTTT

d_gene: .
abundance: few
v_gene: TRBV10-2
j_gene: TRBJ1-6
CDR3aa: CASSEAGDSPLHF
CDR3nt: TGCGCCAGCAGTGAGGCAGGGGACTCACCCCTCCACTTT

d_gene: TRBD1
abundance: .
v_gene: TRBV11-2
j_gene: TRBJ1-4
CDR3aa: CASRRTGAREKLFF
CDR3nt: TGTGCCAGCAGAAGGACAGGGGCCCGTGAAAAACTGTTTTTT

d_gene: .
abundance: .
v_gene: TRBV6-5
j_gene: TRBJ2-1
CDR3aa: CASRISDEQFF
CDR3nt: TGTGCCAGCAGGATAAGCGATGAGCAGTTCTTC

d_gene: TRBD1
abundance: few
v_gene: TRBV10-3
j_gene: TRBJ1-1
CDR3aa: CASSEGGQRAEAFF
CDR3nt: TGTGCCAGCAGTGAGGGGGGACAGAGAGCTGAAGCTTTCTTT

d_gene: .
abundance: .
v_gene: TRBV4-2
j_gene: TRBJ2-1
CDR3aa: CASSHPNNEQFF
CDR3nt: TGTGCCAGCAGCCATCCAAACAATGAGCAGTTCTTC

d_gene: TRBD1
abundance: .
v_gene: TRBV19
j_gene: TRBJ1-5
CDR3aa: CASSPTGNQPQHF
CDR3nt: TGTGCCAGTAGTCCGACAGGGAATCAGCCCCAGCATTTT

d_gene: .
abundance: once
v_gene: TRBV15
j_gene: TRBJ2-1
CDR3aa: CATSRDRGLVEQFF
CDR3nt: TGTGCCACCAGCAGAGATCGGGGACTCGTCGAGCAGTTCTTC

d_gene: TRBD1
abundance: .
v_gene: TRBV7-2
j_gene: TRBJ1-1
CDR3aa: CASSLYWTGVTEAFF
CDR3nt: TGTGCCAGCAGCTTGTACTGGACAGGGGTCACTGAAGCTTTCTTT

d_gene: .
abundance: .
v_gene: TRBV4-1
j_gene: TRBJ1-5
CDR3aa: CASSQDPYSNQPQHF
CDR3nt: TGCGCCAGCAGCCAAGATCCGTATAGCAATCAGCCCCAGCATTTT

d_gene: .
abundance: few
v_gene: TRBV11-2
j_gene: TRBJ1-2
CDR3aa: CASTNRGGVISF
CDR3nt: TGTGCCAGCACCAATAGGGGGGGCGTTATCTCCTTC

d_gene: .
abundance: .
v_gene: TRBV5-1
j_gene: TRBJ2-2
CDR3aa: CASSLALDRKTGELFF
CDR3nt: TGCGCCAGCAGCTTGGCCCTGGACAGAAAAACCGGGGAGCTGTTTTTT

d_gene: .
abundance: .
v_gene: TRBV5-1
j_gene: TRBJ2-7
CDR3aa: CASSASSYEQYF
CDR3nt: TGCGCCAGCAGCGCGAGCTCCTACGAGCAGTACTTC

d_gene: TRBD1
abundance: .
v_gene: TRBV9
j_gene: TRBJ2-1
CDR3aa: CASSVGQGSYNEQFF
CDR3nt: TGTGCCAGCAGCGTTGGACAGGGCTCCTACAATGAGCAGTTCTTC

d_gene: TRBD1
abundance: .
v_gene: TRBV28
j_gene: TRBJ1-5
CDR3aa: CASRSQGVGQPQHF
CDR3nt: TGTGCCAGCAGGTCTCAGGGGGTTGGGCAGCCCCAGCATTTT

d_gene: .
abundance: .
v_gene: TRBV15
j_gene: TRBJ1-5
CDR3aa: CATSREQLYQPQHF
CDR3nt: TGTGCCACCAGCAGAGAACAGTTATATCAGCCCCAGCATTTT

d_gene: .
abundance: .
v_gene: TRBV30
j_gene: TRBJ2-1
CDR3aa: CAWSRWGGRGDEQFF
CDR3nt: TGTGCCTGGAGTAGATGGGGGGGCCGGGGGGATGAGCAGTTCTTC

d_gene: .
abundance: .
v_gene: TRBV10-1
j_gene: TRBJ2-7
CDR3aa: CDGTAGLSYEQYF
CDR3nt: TGCGACGGTACGGCAGGGCTGTCCTACGAGCAGTACTTC

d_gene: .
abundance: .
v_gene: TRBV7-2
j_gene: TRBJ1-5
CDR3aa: CASSLVGGNNQPQHF
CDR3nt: TGTGCCAGCAGCTTAGTCGGAGGGAACAATCAGCCCCAGCATTTT

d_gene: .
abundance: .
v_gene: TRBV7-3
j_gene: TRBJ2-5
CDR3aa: CASSFQGGTETQYF
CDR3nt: TGTGCCAGCAGCTTCCAGGGAGGCACAGAGACCCAGTACTTC

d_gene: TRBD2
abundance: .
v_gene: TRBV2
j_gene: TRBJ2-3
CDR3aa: CASNSGPQNTQYF
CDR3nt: TGTGCCAGCAATAGCGGGCCCCAGAATACGCAGTATTTT

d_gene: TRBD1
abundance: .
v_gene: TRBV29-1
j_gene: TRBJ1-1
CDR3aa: CSVVSDRGLTAFF
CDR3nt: TGCAGCGTTGTTTCCGACAGGGGATTGACGGCTTTCTTT

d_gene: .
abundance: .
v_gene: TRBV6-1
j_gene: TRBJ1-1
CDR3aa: CASRVIIRENTEAFF
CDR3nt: TGTGCCAGCAGAGTAATTATCAGGGAGAACACTGAAGCTTTCTTT

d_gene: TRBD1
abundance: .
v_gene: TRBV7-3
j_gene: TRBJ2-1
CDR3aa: CASSSDRSYNEQFF
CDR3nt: TGTGCCAGCAGCTCGGACAGGTCCTACAATGAGCAGTTCTTC

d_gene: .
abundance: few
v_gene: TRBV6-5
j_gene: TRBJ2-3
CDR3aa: CASRPTGSTDTQYF
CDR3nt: TGTGCCAGCAGACCAACAGGGTCCACAGATACGCAGTATTTT

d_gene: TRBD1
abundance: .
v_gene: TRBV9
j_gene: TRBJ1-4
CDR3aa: CASSPHGQGLREKLFF
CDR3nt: TGTGCCAGCAGCCCCCACGGACAGGGACTAAGAGAAAAACTGTTTTTT

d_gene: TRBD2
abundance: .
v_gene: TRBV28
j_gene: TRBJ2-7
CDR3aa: CASSLLAEAHYEQYF
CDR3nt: TGTGCCAGCAGTTTACTAGCGGAGGCACACTACGAGCAGTACTTC

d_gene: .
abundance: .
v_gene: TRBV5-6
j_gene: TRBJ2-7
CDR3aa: CASSVTGNEQYF
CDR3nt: TGTGCCAGCAGCGTTACAGGGAACGAGCAGTACTTC

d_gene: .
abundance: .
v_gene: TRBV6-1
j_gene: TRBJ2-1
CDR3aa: CASSEGADGGDEQFF
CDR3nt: TGTGCCAGCAGTGAAGGGGCGGACGGGGGTGATGAGCAGTTCTTC

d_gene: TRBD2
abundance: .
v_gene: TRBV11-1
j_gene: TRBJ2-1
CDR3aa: CASRGIEGLALHNEQFF
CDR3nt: TGTGCCAGCAGGGGAATAGAGGGACTAGCATTGCACAATGAGCAGTTCTTC

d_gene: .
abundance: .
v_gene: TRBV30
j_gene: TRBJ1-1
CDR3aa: CAWGARGNTEAFF
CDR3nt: TGTGCCTGGGGAGCCCGGGGGAACACTGAAGCTTTCTTT

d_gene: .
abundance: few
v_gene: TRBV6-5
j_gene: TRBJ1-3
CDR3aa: CASSLAAGNTIYF
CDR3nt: TGTGCCAGCAGCTTGGCGGCAGGAAACACCATATATTTT

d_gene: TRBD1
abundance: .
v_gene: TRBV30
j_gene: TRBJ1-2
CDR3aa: CAWGRDRPYGYTF
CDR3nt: TGTGCCTGGGGAAGGGACAGACCCTATGGCTACACCTTC

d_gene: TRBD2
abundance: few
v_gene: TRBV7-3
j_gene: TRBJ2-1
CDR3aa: CASSSQGGPRNEQFF
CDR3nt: TGTGCCAGCAGCTCTCAGGGAGGGCCTCGTAATGAGCAGTTCTTC

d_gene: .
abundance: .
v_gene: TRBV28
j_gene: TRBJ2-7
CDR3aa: CASSPDRSGREYEQYF
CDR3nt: TGTGCCAGCAGCCCTGACCGGTCGGGTAGGGAGTATGAGCAGTACTTC

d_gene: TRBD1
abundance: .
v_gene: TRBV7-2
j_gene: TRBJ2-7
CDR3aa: CAGSYRTGGLEQYF
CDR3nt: TGTGCCGGCAGCTACAGGACAGGCGGACTCGAGCAGTACTTC

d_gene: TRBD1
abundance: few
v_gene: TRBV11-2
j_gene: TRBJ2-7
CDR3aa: CASSDDRDEQYF
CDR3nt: TGTGCCAGCAGCGACGACAGGGACGAGCAGTACTTC

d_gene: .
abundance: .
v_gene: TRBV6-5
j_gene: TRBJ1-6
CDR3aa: CASSYRGDSPLHF
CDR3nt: TGTGCCAGCAGTTACAGGGGTGATTCACCCCTCCACTTT

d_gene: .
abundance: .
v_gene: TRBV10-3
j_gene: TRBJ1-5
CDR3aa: CAISSGINQPQHF
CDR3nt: TGTGCCATCAGTTCAGGGATCAATCAGCCCCAGCATTTT

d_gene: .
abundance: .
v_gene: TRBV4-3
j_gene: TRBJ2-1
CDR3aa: CASKRSPSSYNEQFF
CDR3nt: TGCGCCAGCAAGCGCTCTCCGAGCTCCTACAATGAGCAGTTCTTC

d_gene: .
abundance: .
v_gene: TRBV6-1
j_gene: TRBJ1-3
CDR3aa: CASSEYGLLSSGNTIYF
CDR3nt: TGTGCCAGCAGTGAATATGGACTCCTGAGCTCTGGAAACACCATATATTTT

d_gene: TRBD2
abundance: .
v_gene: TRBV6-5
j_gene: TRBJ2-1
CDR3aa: CASSRLAGVREQFF
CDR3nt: TGTGCCAGCAGTAGACTAGCGGGGGTAAGGGAGCAGTTCTTC

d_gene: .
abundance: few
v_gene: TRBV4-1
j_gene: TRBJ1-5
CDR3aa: CASSHEPGGNQPQHF
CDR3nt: TGCGCCAGCAGCCACGAACCCGGGGGAAATCAGCCCCAGCATTTT

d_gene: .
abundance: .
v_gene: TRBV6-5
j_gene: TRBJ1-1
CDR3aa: CASSPESMNTEAFF
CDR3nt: TGTGCCAGCAGTCCGGAGAGTATGAACACTGAAGCTTTCTTT